This entry lists 2 T cell receptor beta chains sequenced from one sample in a study of beta chain features in type 1 diabetes. Study-level points and caveats: People with Type 1 diabetes carried modestly yet significantly shorter TCRB CDR3s in all four CD4+ subsets.

Their antigens are not known. What was sequenced were expressed TCRB transcripts, since all of the isolated RNA had been reverse transcribed. Using immunoSEQ multiplex PCR, the repertoire was profiled, and TCRdb retains in-frame clones only, with some absent. The sample gives roughly 700,000 clones, under 15% of which show up once; around 0.022% is in the top ten. Sequencing input: naive CD4+ T cells from blood. These receptors all come from a man younger than 35 with type 1 diabetes.

This chain joins TRBV27 and TRBJ1-5; D unclear. The CDR3 runs 11 residues. The germline V and J ends were trimmed by 11 bases and 3 bases, with 8 bases remaining between them. In germline, CDR1 is MNHEY, CDR2 SMNVEV (reference sequence). The CDR3 sequence: CALPPNQPQHF. The CDR3 nucleotides are TGTGCCCTTCCCCCCAATCAGCCCCAGCATTTT.

V usage is TRBV18 and J usage is TRBJ2-7, with a possible D match to TRBD1 (6 bases). The CDR3 spans 12 residues. Germline CDR1 is KGHSH and CDR2 is LQKENI. Between the trimmed V and J ends, which lost 6 bases and 5 bases, there was a span of 11 bases. DNA for the CDR3: TGTGCCAGCTCGTTCAACAGGGACGAGCAGTACTTC. Translating gives CASSFNRDEQYF. Based on the CDR3 plus reference TRBV18 and TRBJ2-7, the full variable domain is NAGVMQNPRHLVRRRGQEARLRCSPMKGHSHVYWYRQLPEEGLKFMVYLQKENIIDESGMPKERFSAEFPKEGPSILRIQQVVRGDSAAYFCASSFNRDEQYFGPGTRLTVT.